What follows are 30 T cell receptor beta chains derived from one specimen sequenced in a study of cytomegalovirus exposure and HLA in healthy donors. The study ran its PCR with 60 Vbeta and 13 Jbeta primers. The table came from immunoSEQ multiplex PCR; TCRdb's copy has only in-frame clones and leaves some out. The data show some 130,000 clones, around four fifths seen once. Material for sequencing was PBMCs. The receptors originated from a male donor in good health and CMV-seronegative.

The chain recombines TRBV7-2 with TRBJ2-6; TRBD2 is a possible D gene (5 bases). CDR1 is SGHTA and CDR2 is FQGNSA in the germline V gene. V was trimmed by 5 bases and J by 0 bases, leaving 11 bases between them. CDR3 length equals 16 residues. DNA for the CDR3: TGTGCCAGCAGCCGAGGGCCACACTCTGGGGCCAACGTCCTGACTTTC. Its protein product is CASSRGPHSGANVLTF.

The chain has TRBV10-3 and TRBJ1-1; 12 nucleotides line up with TRBD1. The J segment lost 2 bases and the V segment lost 3 bases, leaving 13 bases of the junction unmatched. Looked up from germline, CDR1 is ENHRY and CDR2 is SYGVKD. The CDR3 totals 19 residues. CDR3 sequence reads: CAISDLAGQGASPNTEAFF. The CDR3 bases are TGTGCCATCAGTGATTTGGCGGGACAGGGGGCTTCTCCCAACACTGAAGCTTTCTTT.

The sample holds one count of this clone. J is TRBJ2-2 and V is TRBV5-8; TRBD1 matches 12 bases. In germline, CDR1 is SGHTS, CDR2 YDEGEE. Trimming took 4 bases from V and 8 from J; bases not matched to a gene: 15. The CDR3 is made up of 18 amino acids. The CDR3 spells CASSAGRDRGRTSGELFF. The CDR3 bases are TGTGCCAGCAGCGCTGGACGGGACAGGGGGCGGACAAGTGGGGAGCTGTTTTTT.

V gene TRBV11-2 combines with J gene TRBJ2-5, with D tentatively TRBD1 (6 bases). The CDR3 length is 15 residues. The germline V gene encodes CDR1 SGHAT and CDR2 FQNNGV. V lost 0 bases, J lost 4 bases, and 12 bases lay in between. The CDR3 here is CASSLDSHRVETQYF. Here the CDR3 DNA reads TGTGCCAGCAGCTTAGATTCGCACAGGGTAGAGACCCAGTACTTC.

This clone was found a few times. CDR3 DNA sequence: TGTGCCAGCAGCCAAGGACTAGCGGGGGTCTACGAGCAGTACTTC. It is translated as CASSQGLAGVYEQYF. This rearrangement joins TRBV4-2 to TRBJ2-7, with 12 bases that match TRBD2. V dropped 1 base and J dropped 3; count of bases not matched to a gene: 1. From germline, CDR1 is LGHNA and CDR2 YNFKEQ. The CDR3 sequence is 15 residues long.

This clone was counted only a few times. The CDR3 reads CASSQGSQGTGELFF. CDR3 in DNA: TGTGCCAGCAGCCAAGGATCACAGGGGACCGGGGAGCTGTTTTTT. The chain employs TRBV4-2 and TRBJ2-2; TRBD1 agrees at 7 bases. The V and J ends lost 1 base and 5 bases, in that order; junction bases with no gene match: 4. The germline V gene encodes CDR1 LGHNA and CDR2 YNFKEQ. This CDR3 is 15 amino acids long.

The chain combines TRBV11-2 with TRBJ2-7; no clear D. This CDR3 has 13 residues. Germline loops: CDR1 SGHAT, CDR2 FQNNGV. Trimming pared 0 bases from V and 4 bases from J, leaving 7 bases between. This CDR3 is CASSLDRSYEQYF. CDR3 nucleotide sequence: TGTGCCAGCAGCTTAGATCGGAGTTACGAGCAGTACTTC.

The chain uses TRBV5-4 and TRBJ1-2; TRBD1 might be the D (5 bases). This CDR3 spans 15 amino acids. The germline CDR1 and CDR2 sequences are SGHNT and YYREEE (reference sequence). Deletions cut 1 base from V and 6 bases from J, with 16 bases between. The CDR3 sequence is CASSLFLSVRDGYTF. The DNA for the CDR3 is TGTGCCAGCAGCTTGTTTCTCTCGGTCAGGGATGGCTACACCTTC.

The CDR3 nucleotides read TGTGCCAGCAGCCAGGGGACATGGGACATCTACAATGAGCAGTTCTTC. It encodes CASSQGTWDIYNEQFF. The chain is built from TRBV7-2 and TRBJ2-1; weak D call: TRBD1 (6 bases). The length of the CDR3 is 16 residues. The V and J ends lost 5 bases and 3 bases respectively, with 17 bases between them. Germline V gene sequence: CDR1 SGHTA, CDR2 FQGNSA.

In DNA form, the CDR3 reads TGTGCCAGCAGCTCTAGCGGGGGGGCCGGGGCCAAAAACATTCAGTACTTC. Its protein product is CASSSSGGAGAKNIQYF. The V call is TRBV7-2, the J call TRBJ2-4; TRBD2 aligns across 12 bases. Germline loops: CDR1 SGHTA, CDR2 FQGNSA. This CDR3 contains 17 residues. Germline trimming cut 4 bases from V and 1 base from J; bases unmatched to any gene: 5.

V and J are TRBV5-1 and TRBJ1-1, with TRBD1 as a possible D gene (6 bases). The germline V and J ends were trimmed by 4 bases and 0 bases, with 13 bases remaining between them. From germline, CDR1 is SGHRS and CDR2 YFSETQ. The CDR3 loop spans 15 amino acids. The DNA for the CDR3 is TGCGCCAGCAGCCATCCGGGACACCTGAACACTGAAGCTTTCTTT. Translation: CASSHPGHLNTEAFF.

The chain combines TRBV6-5 with TRBJ2-5, with D maybe TRBD1 (6 bases). Germline values: CDR1 MNHEY, CDR2 SVGAGI. V gave up 5 bases and J gave up 5 bases, with 18 bases separating them. This CDR3 contains 15 residues. CDR3 region: CASSTRWGQVETQYF. In DNA, the CDR3 is TGTGCCAGCAGTACCCGGTGGGGACAAGTGGAGACCCAGTACTTC.

In its sample, this clone was seen a few times. The rearrangement links TRBV6-6 to TRBJ2-7; 7 bases line up with TRBD1. Trimming took 5 bases from V and 4 from J; bases not matched to a gene: 8. This CDR3 comprises 14 residues. CDR1 MNHNY and CDR2 SVGAGI come from the germline V gene (reference sequence). The CDR3 spells CASSKTGTVYEQYF. The CDR3 DNA is TGTGCCAGCAGTAAGACCGGGACAGTATACGAGCAGTACTTC.

This sequence joins TRBV7-9 and TRBJ1-2, with no clear D. The V gene lost 0 bases and the J gene lost 7 bases, with 18 bases spanning the gap. This CDR3 region has 16 residues. In germline, CDR1 is SEHNR, CDR2 FQNEAQ (reference sequence). The CDR3 here is CASSLAFSRAEGGYTF. The CDR3 DNA sequence: TGTGCCAGCAGCTTAGCGTTTTCAAGGGCCGAGGGTGGCTACACCTTC.

A remark on this clone: This specimen includes other DNA sequences encoding the same CDR3. The chain combines TRBV7-2 with TRBJ2-5; D gene ambiguous. Germline loops: CDR1 SGHTA, CDR2 FQGNSA. The CDR3 contains 12 residues. V lost 1 base to trimming and J lost 3 bases, with 3 bases between them. The CDR3 DNA follows: TGTGCCAGCAGCTTAGGAGAAGAGACCCAGTACTTC. It encodes CASSLGEETQYF.

The rearrangement uses TRBV28 and TRBJ2-7; tentative D call: TRBD1 (6 bases). The length of the CDR3 is 16 residues. V was clipped by 4 bases and J by 1 base, with 17 bases between them. The germline V gene has CDR1 MDHEN and CDR2 SYDVKM. CDR3 coding DNA: TGTGCCAGCAGTTCAGATCCCAGGGGCGATTCCTACGAGCAGTACTTC. Encoded protein: CASSSDPRGDSYEQYF. Together with reference TRBV28 and TRBJ2-7, the CDR3 gives the full variable domain: DVKVTQSSRYLVKRTGEKVFLECVQDMDHENMFWYRQDPGLGLRLIYFSYDVKMKEKGDIPEGYSVSREKKERFSLILESASTNQTSMYLCASSSDPRGDSYEQYFGPGTRLTVT.

J is TRBJ2-3 and V is TRBV7-2, with 11 nucleotides matching TRBD2. V lost 7 bases, J lost 2 bases, and 5 bases stayed unmatched. CDR1 is SGHTA and CDR2 is FQGNSA in the germline V gene. CDR3 length: 15 residues. In nucleotides, the CDR3 is TGTGCCAGCACCCTAGCGGGAGGCAACACAGATACGCAGTATTTT. This gives the protein CASTLAGGNTDTQYF. Drawing the rest from reference TRBV7-2 and TRBJ2-3, the complete variable domain is GAGVSQSPSNKVTEKGKDVELRCDPISGHTALYWYRQSLGQGLEFLIYFQGNSAPDKSGLPSDRFSAERTGGSVSTLTIQRTQQEDSAVYLCASTLAGGNTDTQYFGPGTRLTVL.

V is TRBV7-9 and J is TRBJ1-4, with TRBD1 as a possible D gene (6 bases). The CDR3 is made up of 12 amino acids. Per the germline V gene, CDR1 is SEHNR and CDR2 is FQNEAQ (reference sequence). Trimming removed 7 bases from V and 4 bases from J, with 7 bases in between. The DNA for the CDR3 is TGTGCCAGCAACAGGGATAATGAAAAACTGTTTTTT. Its translation is CASNRDNEKLFF.

The V gene is TRBV6-1, the J gene TRBJ1-4; D gene uncertain. V lost 6 bases and J lost 4, with 15 bases in between. This CDR3 has 15 amino acids. CDR1 is MNHNS, CDR2 SASEGT, per germline. The CDR3 loop reads CASSPRSDFNEKLFF. CDR3 in DNA: TGTGCCAGCAGCCCTAGGAGCGATTTTAATGAAAAACTGTTTTTT.

The chain links TRBV7-9 to TRBJ2-7; D possibly corresponds to TRBD1 (6 bases). V was trimmed by 5 bases and J by 0 bases, leaving 11 bases between them. Germline V CDR1 and CDR2: SEHNR, FQNEAQ (reference sequence). This CDR3 contains 14 residues. The CDR3 bases are TGTGCCAGCAGCCTTACAGGGTTCTCCTACGAGCAGTACTTC. Translating it yields CASSLTGFSYEQYF.

The chain has TRBV4-2 and TRBJ2-6; maybe TRBD2 (6 bases). CDR1 and CDR2 (germline): LGHNA, YNFKEQ. This CDR3 contains 18 residues. Trimming cost V 1 base and J 1 base, with 14 bases left between them. The chain's CDR3 is CASSQVPGAVSGANVLTF. The CDR3 coding sequence is TGTGCCAGCAGCCAAGTACCGGGAGCAGTGTCTGGGGCCAACGTCCTGACTTTC.

The table lists this clone with a few counts. The rearrangement links TRBV5-8 to TRBJ1-1; tentatively, D is TRBD1 (5 bases). V lost 3 bases and J lost 5, with 14 bases in between. Germline loops: CDR1 SGHTS, CDR2 YDEGEE. The length of the CDR3 is 14 residues. CDR3 DNA: TGTGCCAGCAGCTCCCCAGGGCGAGTAACTGAAGCTTTCTTT. This sequence encodes CASSSPGRVTEAFF.

The chain couples TRBV27 to TRBJ2-7; D is undetermined. Germline V gene sequence: CDR1 MNHEY, CDR2 SMNVEV (reference sequence). The V end lost 3 bases, the J end lost 3 bases, and 9 bases lay between the germline ends. This CDR3 is 13 amino acids long. The CDR3: CASSLTLHYEQYF. The CDR3 DNA sequence: TGTGCCAGCAGTTTGACACTCCACTACGAGCAGTACTTC.

V gene TRBV27 combines with J gene TRBJ2-1, with D perhaps matching TRBD2 (5 bases). CDR3 length equals 14 residues. Germline V gives CDR1 MNHEY, CDR2 SMNVEV (reference sequence). V was pared by 3 bases and J by 8 bases, with 14 bases between. CDR3 loop: CASSFWAGVDEQFF. CDR3 DNA sequence: TGTGCCAGCAGTTTCTGGGCGGGCGTCGATGAGCAGTTCTTC.

CDR3 coding DNA: TGTGCCAGCACCCCGGGACAGGGGACTTCTGAAAAACTGTTTTTT. Translated, it gives CASTPGQGTSEKLFF. This rearrangement joins TRBV7-9 to TRBJ1-4; 10 bases agree with TRBD1. Germline assignment: CDR1 SEHNR and CDR2 FQNEAQ (reference sequence). Trimming took 7 bases from V and 7 from J; bases not matched to a gene: 9. This CDR3 comprises 15 residues.

V gene TRBV27 combines with J gene TRBJ2-3; 8 bases match TRBD2. The CDR3 contains 16 residues. With V trimmed by 6 bases and J by 0 bases, 8 bases remained unmatched. Germline CDR1 reads MNHEY; CDR2 reads SMNVEV (reference sequence). In nucleotides, the CDR3 is TGTGCCAGCAGAAACATACTAGCGGCAAGCACAGATACGCAGTATTTT. This codes for CASRNILAASTDTQYF.

This chain connects TRBV9 to TRBJ2-7, with D possibly being TRBD1 (6 bases). This CDR3 is 17 amino acids long. The V end was cut by 4 bases, the J end by 2 bases, with 22 bases between. Germline CDR1 is SGDLS and CDR2 is YYNGEE. CDR3 sequence: CASSPSTGKGRPYEQYF. The CDR3 bases are TGTGCCAGCAGCCCCAGCACAGGGAAGGGGCGTCCCTACGAGCAGTACTTC.

V usage is TRBV28 and J usage is TRBJ2-7, with 8 positions matching TRBD1. The CDR3 is 13 amino acids. Losses at the gene ends were 3 bases for V and 7 bases for J; bases not matched to a gene: 5. The germline gives CDR1 MDHEN, CDR2 SYDVKM. As DNA, the CDR3 is TGTGCCAGCAGTTTCCAGGGGGCGGGGGAGCAGTACTTC. Translated, it gives CASSFQGAGEQYF.

The chain links TRBV4-3 to TRBJ2-7, with 8 bases matching TRBD1. After removal of 0 bases from V and 4 bases from J, the junction contained 8 bases not matched to a gene. Germline V gene lookup returns CDR1 LGHNA and CDR2 YSLEER. The CDR3 is 16 residues long. The chain's CDR3 is CASSQDPRTGIYEQYF. The DNA for the CDR3 is TGCGCCAGCAGCCAAGACCCCCGGACAGGGATATACGAGCAGTACTTC.

This clone was counted a single time. The V call is TRBV6-5, the J call TRBJ2-7; TRBD2 agrees at 8 bases. Per the germline V gene, CDR1 is MNHEY and CDR2 is SVGAGI. The CDR3 contains 14 residues. The junction had 2 bases not matched to a gene; V was cut back by 2 bases and J by 2 bases. The CDR3 DNA follows: TGTGCCAGCAGTTACGGGACTAGTCCCTACGAGCAGTACTTC. Translating gives CASSYGTSPYEQYF.